This entry lists 9 T cell receptor beta chains sequenced from one sample in a study of cytomegalovirus exposure and HLA in healthy donors. The PCR employed 60 Vbeta primers together with 13 Jbeta primers. Method: immunoSEQ multiplex PCR; TCRdb's copy keeps in-frame clones and lacks some. The sample lists under 150,000 clones; 83% were seen once. Sequencing used PBMCs. These receptors originate from a girl aged 2 to 10 in good health and CMV-seronegative.

This chain links TRBV7-2 with TRBJ2-1; no clear D gene. Germline V lookup: CDR1 SGHTA, CDR2 FQGNSA. The V and J ends lost 3 bases and 6 bases respectively, with 6 bases between them. The CDR3 consists of 12 residues. Written as DNA, the CDR3 is TGTGCCAGCAGCTTCGGGTCCAATGAGCAGTTCTTC. Translation gives CASSFGSNEQFF.

The chain recombines TRBV4-1 with TRBJ2-7; the D gene is possibly TRBD1 (5 bases). V was cut by 1 base and J by 3 bases, with 16 bases left in between. Germline V gene data show CDR1 as MGHRA and CDR2 as YSYEKL. The CDR3 extends over 16 amino acids. CDR3 bases: TGCGCCAGCAGCCAAGTTGTAAACAGGATCCTCTACGAGCAGTACTTC. It specifies CASSQVVNRILYEQYF.

This chain joins TRBV6-1 and TRBJ2-1, with D perhaps TRBD1 (6 bases). V lost 10 bases and J 4 bases, leaving 11 bases between the germline ends. CDR3 length: 12 amino acids. CDR1 and CDR2 (germline): MNHNS, SASEGT. The CDR3, as DNA: TGTGCCACCACTACAGGGTACAATGAGCAGTTCTTC. This gives the protein CATTTGYNEQFF.

This sequence joins TRBV6-4 and TRBJ2-3; 8 nucleotides agree with TRBD2. The CDR3 covers 15 residues. Germline CDR1 reads MRHNA; CDR2 reads SNTAGT. J lost 0 bases, V lost 2 bases, and 1 base had no gene match. CDR3 protein: CASSDRGGSTDTQYF. CDR3 sequence (DNA): TGTGCCAGCAGTGACCGGGGGGGCAGCACAGATACGCAGTATTTT.

The rearrangement uses TRBV6-5 and TRBJ1-2; D ambiguous. The CDR3 length is 16 residues. Trimming stripped 3 bases from V and 3 bases from J, with 17 bases between. Germline CDR1 MNHEY, CDR2 SVGAGI. The CDR3 region has the DNA TGTGCCAGCAGTTATGGGCCCTCAATTTTGGACTATGGCTACACCTTC. The encoded protein is CASSYGPSILDYGYTF.

The chain joins TRBV12-2 to TRBJ2-4; no DNA check was done on the table's D call, TRBD2. TRBV12-2 is recorded as a pseudogene. CDR3 length equals 15 residues. In DNA form, the CDR3 reads TGTGCAAGTCGCTTACTAGCGGGAGCCAAAAACATTCAGTACTTC. As protein: CASRLLAGAKNIQYF.

The chain joins TRBV4-2 to TRBJ2-7; 12 bases agree with TRBD2. CDR1 LGHNA and CDR2 YNFKEQ come from the germline V gene. V gave up 4 bases and J gave up 2 bases; unmatched junction bases: 6. CDR3 length: 16 residues. CDR3 loop: CASSRNLAGGTYEQYF. CDR3 sequence (DNA): TGTGCCAGCAGCCGAAACCTAGCGGGGGGGACCTACGAGCAGTACTTC.

This chain uses TRBV28 with TRBJ1-1; no clear D gene. V lost 6 bases and J lost 1, with 9 bases in between. Germline V CDR1 and CDR2: MDHEN, SYDVKM. The CDR3 is 13 residues long. In nucleotides, the CDR3 is TGTGCCAGCAGACCCAGTGGGAACACTGAAGCTTTCTTT. Its translation is CASRPSGNTEAFF.

The CDR3 nucleotides read TGCGCCAGCAGTAGAAGGGGCCCTACCGGGTCGGGGAACACCGGGGAGCTGTTTTTT. Residues: CASSRRGPTGSGNTGELFF. The V and J genes are TRBV5-1 and TRBJ2-2, with D maybe TRBD1 (5 bases). There are 19 residues in the CDR3. V was clipped by 5 bases and J by 1 base, with 24 bases between them. Per germline, CDR1 SGHRS and CDR2 YFSETQ.